These T cell receptor beta chains were read from a single sample in a study of blood T cell repertoires in COVID-19. TCRdb's copy holds only in-frame clones and misses some; the assay was immunoSEQ multiplex PCR. The sample lists 45,000 to 65,000 clones, about 90% seen once, with more than 4.5% in the top ten. The sample consisted of peripheral blood. The receptors stem from a man older than 75 in a cohort sampled during active COVID-19. Both conserved end residues are part of each CDR3.

v_call,cdr3_aa
TRBV19,CASSGQWANSNQPQHF
TRBV19,CASSPTTGVANTEAFF
TRBV29-1,CSVESGSSYNEQFF
TRBV6-1,CASSEAEGRSPLHF
TRBV3-1/TRBV3-2,CASSQDRLAGHTDTQYF
TRBV11-2,CASSLILGNTIYF
TRBV19,CASSPTRNTEAFF
TRBV5-6,CASSFGTGSNTEAFF
TRBV11-2,CASSPPRGSSGANVLTF
TRBV30,CAWNRQGRNTEAFF
TRBV19,CASSYTGQNTEAFF
TRBV11-2,CASIVKGWGAGANVLTF
TRBV30,CANRDSGELFF
TRBV19,CASAFGVVANYGYTF
TRBV11-2,CASSSGQGGEQYF
TRBV6-6,CASSSGQGVKEAFF
TRBV7-2,CASSPGGRTEAFF
TRBV6-2/TRBV6-3,CASSYYRSYNEQFF
TRBV10-3,CAISTRTSGEPDTQYF
TRBV3-1/TRBV3-2,CASSQSGTGRHEQYF
TRBV3-1/TRBV3-2,CASSRDRRTDTQYF
TRBV15,CATGDRGGKTQYF
TRBV10-3,CAISEGQEPTGELFF
TRBV7-8,CASSLASTGLTNTEAFF
TRBV7-9,CASTLSQGADTQYF
TRBV6-2/TRBV6-3,CASTPRGQVRQPQHF
TRBV7-3,CASSPGTRASNEQFF
TRBV15,CATSRDPAGGLGTEAFF
TRBV5-4,CASSLDRGSYNEQFF
TRBV4-2,CASSQVRSRDTGELFF
TRBV30,CAWSVGGYGYTF
TRBV30,CAWSAQTGGYTF
TRBV5-1,CASSLREGGATETQYF
TRBV11-3,CASSLGGPGTEQFF